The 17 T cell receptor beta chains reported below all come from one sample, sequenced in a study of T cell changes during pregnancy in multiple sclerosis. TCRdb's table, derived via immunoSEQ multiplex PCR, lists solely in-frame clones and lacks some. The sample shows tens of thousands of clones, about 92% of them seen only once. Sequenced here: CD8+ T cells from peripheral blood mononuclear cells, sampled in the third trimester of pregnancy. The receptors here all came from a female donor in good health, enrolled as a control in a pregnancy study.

The CDR3 spells CASSLATGGGYEQYF. CDR3 nucleotide sequence: TGTGCCAGCAGCTTAGCGACAGGGGGCGGATACGAGCAGTACTTC. V gene TRBV5-6 combines with J gene TRBJ2-7; TRBD1 aligns across 10 bases. Germline V gives CDR1 SGHDT, CDR2 YYEEEE. The CDR3 loop spans 15 amino acids. J lost 4 bases, V lost 2 bases, and 6 bases had no gene match.

CDR3 nucleotides: TGTGCCAGCAGGGGACAGTTTAGCACAGATACGCAGTATTTT. Its translation: CASRGQFSTDTQYF. This chain uses TRBV7-9 with TRBJ2-3; 7 bases map to TRBD1. The CDR3 length is 14 residues. Germline CDR1 SEHNR, CDR2 FQNEAQ (reference sequence). J gave up 0 bases and V 6 bases, and 3 bases lay outside the gene matches. The whole variable domain, filled in from reference TRBV7-9 and TRBJ2-3, reads DTGVSQNPRHKITKRGQNVTFRCDPISEHNRLYWYRQTLGQGPEFLTYFQNEAQLEKSRLLSDRFSAERPKGSFSTLEIQRTEQGDSAMYLCASRGQFSTDTQYFGPGTRLTVL.

CDR3: CASTAPGTGSYEQYF. The CDR3 DNA reads TGTGCCAGCACTGCACCCGGGACAGGCTCCTACGAGCAGTACTTC. This chain links TRBV25-1 with TRBJ2-7, with 8 positions matching TRBD1. Germline assignment: CDR1 MGHDK and CDR2 SYGVNS. The CDR3 loop spans 15 amino acids. With 7 bases clipped from V and 0 bases from J, the junction kept 8 bases outside the gene matches.

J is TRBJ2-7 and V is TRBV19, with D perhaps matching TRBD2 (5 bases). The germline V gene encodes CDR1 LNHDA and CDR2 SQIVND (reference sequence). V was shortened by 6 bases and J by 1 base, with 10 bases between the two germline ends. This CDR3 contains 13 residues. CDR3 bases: TGTGCCAGTAGCTCGGACTTTTCCTACGAGCAGTACTTC. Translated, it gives CASSSDFSYEQYF.

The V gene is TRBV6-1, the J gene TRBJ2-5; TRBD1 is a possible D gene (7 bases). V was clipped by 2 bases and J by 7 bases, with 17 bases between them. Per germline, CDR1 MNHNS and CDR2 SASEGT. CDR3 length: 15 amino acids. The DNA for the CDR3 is TGTGCCAGCAGTGAAATGAAGGGGGCCGGGGGGACCCAGTACTTC. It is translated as CASSEMKGAGGTQYF.

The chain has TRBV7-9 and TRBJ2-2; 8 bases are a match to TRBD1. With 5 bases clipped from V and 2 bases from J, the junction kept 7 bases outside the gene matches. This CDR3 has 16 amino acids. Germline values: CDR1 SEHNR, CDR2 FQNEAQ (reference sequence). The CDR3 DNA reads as TGTGCCAGCAGCCCCCGGACAGGGACAAACACCGGGGAGCTGTTTTTT. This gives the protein CASSPRTGTNTGELFF.

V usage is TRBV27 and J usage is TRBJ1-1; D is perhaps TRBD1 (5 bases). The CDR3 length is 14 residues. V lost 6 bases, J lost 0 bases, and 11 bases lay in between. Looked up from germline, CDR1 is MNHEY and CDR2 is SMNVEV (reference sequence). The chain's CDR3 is CASRPTGLNTEAFF. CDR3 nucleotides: TGTGCCAGCAGACCAACAGGACTGAACACTGAAGCTTTCTTT.

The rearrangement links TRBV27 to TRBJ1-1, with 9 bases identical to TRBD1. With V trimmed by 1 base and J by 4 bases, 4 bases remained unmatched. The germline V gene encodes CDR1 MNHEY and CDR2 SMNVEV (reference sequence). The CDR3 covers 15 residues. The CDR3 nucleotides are TGTGCCAGCAGTTTATTCGGGACAGGGAGCACTGAAGCTTTCTTT. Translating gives CASSLFGTGSTEAFF.

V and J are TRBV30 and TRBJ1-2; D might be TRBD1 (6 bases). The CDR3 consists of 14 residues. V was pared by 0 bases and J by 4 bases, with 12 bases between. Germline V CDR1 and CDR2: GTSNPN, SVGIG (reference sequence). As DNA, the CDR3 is TGTGCCTGGAGTGTACTAGGGGGATTCTATGGCTACACCTTC. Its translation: CAWSVLGGFYGYTF.

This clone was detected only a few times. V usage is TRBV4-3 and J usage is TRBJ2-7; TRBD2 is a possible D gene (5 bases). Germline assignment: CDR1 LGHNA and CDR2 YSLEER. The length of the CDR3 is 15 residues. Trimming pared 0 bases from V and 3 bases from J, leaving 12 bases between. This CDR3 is CASSQDPSGHYEQYF. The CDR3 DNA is TGCGCCAGCAGCCAAGATCCCAGCGGCCACTACGAGCAGTACTTC.

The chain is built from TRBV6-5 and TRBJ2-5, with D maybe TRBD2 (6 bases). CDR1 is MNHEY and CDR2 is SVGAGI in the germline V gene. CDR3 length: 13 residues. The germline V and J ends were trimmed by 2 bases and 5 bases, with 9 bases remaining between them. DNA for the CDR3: TGTGCCAGCAGTTACCCGGGGGAGGAGACCCAGTACTTC. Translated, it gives CASSYPGEETQYF.

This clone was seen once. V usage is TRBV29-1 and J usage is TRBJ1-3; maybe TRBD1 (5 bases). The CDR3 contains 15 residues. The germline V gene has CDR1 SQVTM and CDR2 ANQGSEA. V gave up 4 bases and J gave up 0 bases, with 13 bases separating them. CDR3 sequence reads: CSVVGAMSSGNTIYF. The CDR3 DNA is TGCAGCGTTGTTGGGGCCATGAGCTCTGGAAACACCATATATTTT. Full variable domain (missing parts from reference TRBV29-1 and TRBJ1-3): SAVISQKPSRDICQRGTSLTIQCQVDSQVTMMFWYRQQPGQSLTLIATANQGSEATYESGFVIDKFPISRPNLTFSTLTVSNMSPEDSSIYLCSVVGAMSSGNTIYFGEGSWLTVV.

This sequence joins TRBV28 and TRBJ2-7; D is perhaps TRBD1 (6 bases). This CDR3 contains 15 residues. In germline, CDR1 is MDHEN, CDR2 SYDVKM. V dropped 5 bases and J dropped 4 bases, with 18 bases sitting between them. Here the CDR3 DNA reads TGTGCCAGCAGTCCACTAAAGGACAGACCTTACGAGCAGTACTTC. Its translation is CASSPLKDRPYEQYF.

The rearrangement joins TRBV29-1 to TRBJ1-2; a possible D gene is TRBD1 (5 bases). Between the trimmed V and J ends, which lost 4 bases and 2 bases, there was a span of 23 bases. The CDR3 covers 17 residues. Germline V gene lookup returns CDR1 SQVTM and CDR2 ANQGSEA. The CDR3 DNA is TGCAGCGTTGTATCAGGTGGGGGAGGACCCCCGAACTATGGCTACACCTTC. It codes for CSVVSGGGGPPNYGYTF.

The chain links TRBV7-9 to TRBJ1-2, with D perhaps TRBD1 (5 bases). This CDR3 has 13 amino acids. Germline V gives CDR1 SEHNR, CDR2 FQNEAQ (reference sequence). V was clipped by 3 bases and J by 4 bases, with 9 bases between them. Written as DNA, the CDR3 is TGTGCCAGCAGCTTCAGGGAGGGCTATGGCTACACCTTC. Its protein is CASSFREGYGYTF.

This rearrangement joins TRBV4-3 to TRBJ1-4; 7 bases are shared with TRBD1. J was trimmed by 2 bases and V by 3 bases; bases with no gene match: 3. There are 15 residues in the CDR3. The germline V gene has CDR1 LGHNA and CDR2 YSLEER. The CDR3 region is CASSQYRGTNEKLFF. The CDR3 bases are TGCGCCAGCAGCCAGTACAGGGGCACTAATGAAAAACTGTTTTTT.

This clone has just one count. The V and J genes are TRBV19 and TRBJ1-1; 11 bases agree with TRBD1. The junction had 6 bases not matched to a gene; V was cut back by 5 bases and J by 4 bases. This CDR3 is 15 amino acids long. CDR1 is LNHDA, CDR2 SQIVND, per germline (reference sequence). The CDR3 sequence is CASSPRTGGGTEAFF. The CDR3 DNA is TGTGCCAGTAGTCCAAGGACAGGGGGCGGCACTGAAGCTTTCTTT.